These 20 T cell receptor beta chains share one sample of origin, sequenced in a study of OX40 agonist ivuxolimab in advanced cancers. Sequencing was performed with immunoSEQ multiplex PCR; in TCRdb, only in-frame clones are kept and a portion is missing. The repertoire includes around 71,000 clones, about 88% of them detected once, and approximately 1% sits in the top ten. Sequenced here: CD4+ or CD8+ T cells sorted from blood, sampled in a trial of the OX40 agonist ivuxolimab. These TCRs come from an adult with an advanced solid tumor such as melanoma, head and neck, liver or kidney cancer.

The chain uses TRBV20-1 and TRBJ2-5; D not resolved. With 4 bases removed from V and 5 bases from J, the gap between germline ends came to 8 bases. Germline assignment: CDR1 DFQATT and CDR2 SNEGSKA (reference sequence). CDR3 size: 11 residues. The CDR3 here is CSAIPTETQYF. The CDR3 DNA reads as TGCAGTGCTATACCCACGGAGACCCAGTACTTC.

The CDR3 coding sequence is TGTGCCAGCAGTCCTCGACAGGGGGTCCCTCTTGGCTACACCTTC. It encodes CASSPRQGVPLGYTF. This chain connects TRBV27 to TRBJ1-2; 9 nucleotides match TRBD1. The V gene end was trimmed by 5 bases and the J gene end by 7 bases; junction bases not matched to a gene: 11. Germline loops: CDR1 MNHEY, CDR2 SMNVEV (reference sequence). The CDR3 loop spans 15 amino acids.

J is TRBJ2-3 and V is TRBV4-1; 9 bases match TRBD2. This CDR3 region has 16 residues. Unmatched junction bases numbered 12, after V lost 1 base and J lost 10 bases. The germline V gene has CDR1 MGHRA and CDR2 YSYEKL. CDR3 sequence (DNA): TGCGCCAGCAGCCAAGTTTTAGCGGGAGCTCTGGTGGCGCAGTATTTT. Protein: CASSQVLAGALVAQYF.

The CDR3 sequence: CASSFQGTATNEKLFF. DNA of the CDR3: TGTGCCAGCAGCTTTCAGGGAACGGCAACTAATGAAAAACTGTTTTTT. The chain combines TRBV7-9 with TRBJ1-4; tentatively, D is TRBD1 (5 bases). The V end lost 3 bases, the J end lost 0 bases, and 11 bases lay between the germline ends. The CDR3 spans 16 residues. From germline, CDR1 is SEHNR and CDR2 FQNEAQ (reference sequence).

This CDR3 reads CASTTGTGGYEQYF. The CDR3 nucleotides are TGTGCCAGCACAACCGGGACAGGGGGCTACGAGCAGTACTTC. This chain joins TRBV28 and TRBJ2-7, with 11 bases matching TRBD1. The V gene end was trimmed by 7 bases and the J gene end by 3 bases; junction bases not matched to a gene: 5. The CDR3 has 14 amino acids. CDR1 is MDHEN and CDR2 is SYDVKM in the germline V gene. Using reference TRBV28 and TRBJ2-7 for the parts outside the CDR3, the full variable domain is DVKVTQSSRYLVKRTGEKVFLECVQDMDHENMFWYRQDPGLGLRLIYFSYDVKMKEKGDIPEGYSVSREKKERFSLILESASTNQTSMYLCASTTGTGGYEQYFGPGTRLTVT.

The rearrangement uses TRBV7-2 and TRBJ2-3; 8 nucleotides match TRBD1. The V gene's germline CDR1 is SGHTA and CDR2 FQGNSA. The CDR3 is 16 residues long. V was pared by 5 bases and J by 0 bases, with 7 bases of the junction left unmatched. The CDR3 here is CASSAWTGSSTDTQYF. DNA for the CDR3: TGTGCCAGCAGCGCATGGACAGGGTCGAGCACAGATACGCAGTATTTT.

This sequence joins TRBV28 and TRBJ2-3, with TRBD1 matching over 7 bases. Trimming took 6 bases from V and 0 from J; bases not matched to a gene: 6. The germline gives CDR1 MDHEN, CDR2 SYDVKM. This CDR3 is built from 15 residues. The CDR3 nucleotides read TGTGCCAGCAGAGGGGGACAGAGAAGCACAGATACGCAGTATTTT. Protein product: CASRGGQRSTDTQYF.

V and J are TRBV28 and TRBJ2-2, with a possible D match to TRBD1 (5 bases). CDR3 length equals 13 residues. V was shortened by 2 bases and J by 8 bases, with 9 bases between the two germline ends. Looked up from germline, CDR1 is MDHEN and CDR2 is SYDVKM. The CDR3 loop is CASSLKGVGELFF. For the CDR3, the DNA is TGTGCCAGCAGTTTAAAAGGGGTAGGGGAGCTGTTTTTT.

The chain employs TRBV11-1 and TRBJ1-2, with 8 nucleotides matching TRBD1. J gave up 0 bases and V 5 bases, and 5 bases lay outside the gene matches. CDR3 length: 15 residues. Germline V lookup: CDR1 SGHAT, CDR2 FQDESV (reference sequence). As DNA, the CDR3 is TGTGCCAGCAGCCTTGGGGACAGGCCTAACTATGGCTACACCTTC. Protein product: CASSLGDRPNYGYTF.

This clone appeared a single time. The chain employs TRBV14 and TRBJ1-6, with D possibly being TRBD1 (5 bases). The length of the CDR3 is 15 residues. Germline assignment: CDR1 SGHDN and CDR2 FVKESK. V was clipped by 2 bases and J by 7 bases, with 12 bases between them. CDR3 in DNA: TGTGCCAGCAGCCAACCTCAGGCAGGGAATTCACCCCTCCACTTT. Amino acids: CASSQPQAGNSPLHF.

CDR3 in amino acids: CASSLGRDGYGYTF. In DNA form, the CDR3 reads TGTGCCAGCAGCTTAGGCCGGGACGGCTATGGCTACACCTTC. The chain links TRBV7-2 to TRBJ1-2, with D perhaps matching TRBD1 (5 bases). CDR1 and CDR2 from the germline V gene are SGHTA and FQGNSA. V was clipped by 1 base and J by 4 bases, with 10 bases between them. The CDR3 spans 14 residues.

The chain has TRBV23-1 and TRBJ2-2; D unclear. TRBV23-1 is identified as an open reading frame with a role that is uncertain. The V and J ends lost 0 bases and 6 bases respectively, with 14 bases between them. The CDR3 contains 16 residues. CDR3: CASSQSWSSFPGELFF. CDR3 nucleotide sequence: TGCGCCAGCAGTCAATCGTGGAGTTCCTTTCCCGGGGAGCTGTTTTTT.

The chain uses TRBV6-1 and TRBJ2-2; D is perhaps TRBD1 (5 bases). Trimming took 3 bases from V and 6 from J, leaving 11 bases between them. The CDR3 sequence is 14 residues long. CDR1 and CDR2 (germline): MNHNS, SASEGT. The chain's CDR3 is CASSDPQGAGELFF. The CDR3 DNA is TGTGCCAGCAGTGATCCCCAGGGCGCCGGGGAGCTGTTTTTT.

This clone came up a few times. CDR3 nucleotide sequence: TGTGCCTGGACAGGGCAGGGCACTGAAGCTTTCTTT. It yields the protein CAWTGQGTEAFF. This sequence joins TRBV30 and TRBJ1-1; D may be TRBD1 (5 bases). Per germline, CDR1 GTSNPN and CDR2 SVGIG (reference sequence). The CDR3 length is 12 residues. The germline V and J ends were trimmed by 4 bases and 4 bases, with 10 bases remaining between them. The entire variable domain, with the rest obtained from reference TRBV30 and TRBJ1-1, is as follows: SQTIHQWPATLVQPVGSPLSLECTVEGTSNPNLYWYRQAAGRGLQLLFYSVGIGQISSEVPQNLSASRPQDRQFILSSKKLLLSDSGFYLCAWTGQGTEAFFGQGTRLTVV.

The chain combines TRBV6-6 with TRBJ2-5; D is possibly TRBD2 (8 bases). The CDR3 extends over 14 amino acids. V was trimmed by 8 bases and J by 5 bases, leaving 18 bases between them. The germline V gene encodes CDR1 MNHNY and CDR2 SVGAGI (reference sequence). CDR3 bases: TGTGCCAGCCGGATTCCGGGAGGGGGCGAGACCCAGTACTTC. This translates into CASRIPGGGETQYF.

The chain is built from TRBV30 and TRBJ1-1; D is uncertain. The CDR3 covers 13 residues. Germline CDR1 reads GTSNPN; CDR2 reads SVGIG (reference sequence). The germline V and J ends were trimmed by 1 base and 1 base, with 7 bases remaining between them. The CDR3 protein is CAWSEQPNTEAFF. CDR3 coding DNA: TGTGCCTGGAGTGAACAGCCGAACACTGAAGCTTTCTTT.

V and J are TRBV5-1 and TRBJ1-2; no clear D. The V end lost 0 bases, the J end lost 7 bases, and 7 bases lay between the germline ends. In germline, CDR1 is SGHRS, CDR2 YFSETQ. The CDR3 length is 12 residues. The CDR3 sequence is CASSLDLGGYTF. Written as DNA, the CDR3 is TGCGCCAGCAGCTTGGATCTCGGTGGCTACACCTTC.

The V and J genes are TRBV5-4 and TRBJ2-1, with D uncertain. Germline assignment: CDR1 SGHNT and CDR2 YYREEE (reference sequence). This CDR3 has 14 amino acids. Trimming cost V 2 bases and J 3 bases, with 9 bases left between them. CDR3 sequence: CASSFQVDYNEQFF. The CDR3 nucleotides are TGTGCCAGCAGCTTTCAAGTGGACTACAATGAGCAGTTCTTC.

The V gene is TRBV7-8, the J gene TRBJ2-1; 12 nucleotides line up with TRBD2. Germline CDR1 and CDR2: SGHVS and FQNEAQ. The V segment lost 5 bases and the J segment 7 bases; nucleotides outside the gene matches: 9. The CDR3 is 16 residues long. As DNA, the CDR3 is TGTGCCAGCAGCGGAGGCGGACTAGCGGGAAGGAATGAGCAGTTCTTC. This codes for CASSGGGLAGRNEQFF.

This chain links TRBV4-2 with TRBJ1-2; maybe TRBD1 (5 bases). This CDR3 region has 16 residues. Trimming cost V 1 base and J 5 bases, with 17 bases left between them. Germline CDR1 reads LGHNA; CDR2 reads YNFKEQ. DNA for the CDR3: TGTGCCAGCAGCCAAGCCACGACAGCCGTAGAATATGGCTACACCTTC. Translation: CASSQATTAVEYGYTF.